Sequencing of this T cell receptor beta chain was carried out in a study of OX40 agonist ivuxolimab in advanced cancers. Study-wide context: Partial responses were achieved by three patients, of whom one had hepatocellular carcinoma and two had cutaneous melanoma. Findings and caveats of the study: Some nonresponders additionally presented with little normalized T-cell clonal expansion.

Concerning this clone itself: Its antigen is unidentified.

Between the trimmed V and J ends, which lost 0 bases and 3 bases, there was a span of 9 bases. Germline CDR1 is LGHNA and CDR2 is YNFKEQ. This CDR3 comprises 14 residues. Assay: immunoSEQ multiplex PCR; the TCRdb copy retains only in-frame clones and omits some. The sample contains tens of thousands of clones, over 80% of which appear only once. This clonotype was sampled from an adult with an advanced solid tumor such as melanoma, head and neck, liver or kidney cancer. The chain joins TRBV4-2 to TRBJ2-7; D unresolved. The sample here was CD4+ or CD8+ T cells sorted from blood, taken in a trial of the OX40 agonist ivuxolimab. DNA for the CDR3: TGTGCCAGCAGCCAAGATCTGGGATTCTACGAGCAGTACTTC. Its translation is CASSQDLGFYEQYF.